This T cell receptor (beta chain) was obtained from a study of cytomegalovirus exposure and HLA in healthy donors. The V and J ends lost 2 bases and 9 bases, in that order; junction bases with no gene match: 2. This CDR3 has 13 amino acids. Clones were sequenced by immunoSEQ multiplex PCR, and TCRdb holds only the in-frame ones, with some missing. The sample lists about 110,000 clones, approximately 90% occurring once. Points on this clone: Its specificity is not known.

Study-wide results and limits: In a later analysis, first-cohort TCR clusters were found to tend to co-occur in the 120 validation repertoires. The authors enumerated 150 to 200 TCR beta chains as linked to cytomegalovirus.

This clonotype was obtained from a woman aged 25 to 39 in good health and CMV-seropositive. Material for sequencing was PBMCs. The chain recombines TRBV23-1 with TRBJ2-1, with 9 positions matching TRBD1. TRBV23-1 has ORF status, its function being uncertain. The CDR3 DNA sequence: TGCGCCAGCAGTCAAGGGACAGGGAGTGAGCAGTTCTTC. Its protein is CASSQGTGSEQFF.